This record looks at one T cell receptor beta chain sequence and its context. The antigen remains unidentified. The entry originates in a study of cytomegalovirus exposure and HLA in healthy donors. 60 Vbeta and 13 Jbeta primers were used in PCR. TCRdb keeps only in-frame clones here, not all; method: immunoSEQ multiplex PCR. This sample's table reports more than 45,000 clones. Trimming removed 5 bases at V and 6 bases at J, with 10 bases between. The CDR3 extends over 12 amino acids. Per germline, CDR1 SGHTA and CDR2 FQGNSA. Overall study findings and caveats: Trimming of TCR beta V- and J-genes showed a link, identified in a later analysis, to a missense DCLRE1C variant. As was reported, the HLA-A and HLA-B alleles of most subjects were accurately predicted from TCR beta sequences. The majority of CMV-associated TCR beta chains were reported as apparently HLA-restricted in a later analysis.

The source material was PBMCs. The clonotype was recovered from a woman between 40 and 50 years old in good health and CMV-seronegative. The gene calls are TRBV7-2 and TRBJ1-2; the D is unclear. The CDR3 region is CASSLREDGYTF. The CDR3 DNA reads TGTGCCAGCAGCCTCCGGGAGGATGGCTACACCTTC.